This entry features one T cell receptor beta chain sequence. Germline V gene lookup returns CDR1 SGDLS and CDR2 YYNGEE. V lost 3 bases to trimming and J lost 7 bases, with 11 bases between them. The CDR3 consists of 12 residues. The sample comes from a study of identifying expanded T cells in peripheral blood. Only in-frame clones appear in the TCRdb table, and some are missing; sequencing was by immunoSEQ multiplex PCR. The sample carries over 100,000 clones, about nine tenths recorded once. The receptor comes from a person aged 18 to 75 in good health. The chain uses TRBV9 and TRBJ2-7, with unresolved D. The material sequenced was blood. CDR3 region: CASSGSSREQYF. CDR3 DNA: TGTGCCAGCAGCGGCTCCTCTAGGGAGCAGTACTTC.